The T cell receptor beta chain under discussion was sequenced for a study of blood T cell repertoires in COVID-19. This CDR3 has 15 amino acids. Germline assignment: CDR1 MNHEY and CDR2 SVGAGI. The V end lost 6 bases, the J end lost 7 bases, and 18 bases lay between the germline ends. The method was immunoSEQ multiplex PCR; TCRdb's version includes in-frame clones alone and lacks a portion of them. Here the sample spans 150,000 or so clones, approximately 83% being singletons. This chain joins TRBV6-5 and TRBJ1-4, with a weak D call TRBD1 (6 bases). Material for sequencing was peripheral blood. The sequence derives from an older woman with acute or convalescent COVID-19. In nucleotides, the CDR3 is TGTGCCAGCAGGGTAGGACAGACAAAAGGTGAAAAACTGTTTTTT. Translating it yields CASRVGQTKGEKLFF.